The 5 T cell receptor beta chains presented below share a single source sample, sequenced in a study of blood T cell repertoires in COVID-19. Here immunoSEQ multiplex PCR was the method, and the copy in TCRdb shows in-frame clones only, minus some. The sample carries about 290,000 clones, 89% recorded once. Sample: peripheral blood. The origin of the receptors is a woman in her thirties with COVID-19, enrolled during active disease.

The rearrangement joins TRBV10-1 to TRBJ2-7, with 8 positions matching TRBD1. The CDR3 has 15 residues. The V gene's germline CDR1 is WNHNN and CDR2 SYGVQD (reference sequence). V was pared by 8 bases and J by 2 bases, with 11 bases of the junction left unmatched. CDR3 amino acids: CASGKPGTGAYEQYF. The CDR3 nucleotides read TGCGCCAGCGGTAAGCCCGGGACAGGAGCCTACGAGCAGTACTTC.

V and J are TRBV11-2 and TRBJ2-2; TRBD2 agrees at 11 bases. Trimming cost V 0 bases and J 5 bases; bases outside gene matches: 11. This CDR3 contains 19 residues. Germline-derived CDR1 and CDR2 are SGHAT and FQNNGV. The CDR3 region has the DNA TGTGCCAGCAGCTTAGAAAAATCTAGCGGGGGGACCAAAACCGGGGAGCTGTTTTTT. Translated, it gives CASSLEKSSGGTKTGELFF.

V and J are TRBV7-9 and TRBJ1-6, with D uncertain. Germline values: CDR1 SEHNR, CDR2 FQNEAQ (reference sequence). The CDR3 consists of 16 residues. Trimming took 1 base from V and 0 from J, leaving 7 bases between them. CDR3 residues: CASSLDRSSYNSPLHF. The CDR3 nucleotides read TGTGCCAGCAGCTTAGACCGGAGCTCCTATAATTCACCCCTCCACTTT.

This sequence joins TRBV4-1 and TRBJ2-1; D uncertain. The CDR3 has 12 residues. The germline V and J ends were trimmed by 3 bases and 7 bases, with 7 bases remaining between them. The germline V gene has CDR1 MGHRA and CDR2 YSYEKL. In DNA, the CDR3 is TGCGCCAGCAGCCAGCGTCGGAATGAGCAGTTCTTC. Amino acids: CASSQRRNEQFF.

The CDR3 protein is CASSPGLEPQHF. The CDR3 coding sequence is TGTGCCAGCAGTCCAGGTTTGGAGCCCCAGCATTTT. The rearrangement joins TRBV28 to TRBJ1-5; D unresolved. V was shortened by 5 bases and J by 8 bases, with 10 bases between the two germline ends. Germline V gene data show CDR1 as MDHEN and CDR2 as SYDVKM. This CDR3 has 12 amino acids. Full variable domain (rest looked up from reference TRBV28 and TRBJ1-5): DVKVTQSSRYLVKRTGEKVFLECVQDMDHENMFWYRQDPGLGLRLIYFSYDVKMKEKGDIPEGYSVSREKKERFSLILESASTNQTSMYLCASSPGLEPQHFGDGTRLSIL.